Detailed here is one T cell receptor beta chain. Every patient had mismatch repair deficiency by PCR or immunohistochemistry. These data come from a study of PD-1 blockade in mismatch repair-deficient tumors. The repertoire was sequenced with immunoSEQ multiplex PCR; TCRdb's copy has only in-frame clones and lacks some. The sample lists about 120,000 clones; roughly 86% were seen once. CDR3 length equals 11 residues. The V end lost 6 bases, the J end lost 2 bases, and 8 bases lay between the germline ends. Germline loops: CDR1 DFQATT, CDR2 SNEGSKA (reference sequence). The rearrangement links TRBV20-1 to TRBJ2-7; D unresolved. The receptor was derived from an adult with mismatch repair-deficient cancer. The specimen comprised peripheral blood, sampled approximately 70 weeks after starting pembrolizumab. This CDR3 reads CSALGTYEQYF. In nucleotides, the CDR3 is TGCAGTGCCCTCGGTACCTACGAGCAGTACTTC.